One sample yielded the 26 T cell receptor beta chains listed below, sequenced in a study of blood T cell repertoires in COVID-19. The method was immunoSEQ multiplex PCR; TCRdb's version includes in-frame clones alone and lacks a portion of them. The sample lists roughly 270,000 clones, roughly 80% seen once, with more than 4% in the top ten. Sequencing was carried out using PBMCs or T cells enriched from blood (not recorded which). These receptors came from a man in his forties or fifties who had been exposed to COVID-19.

V usage is TRBV7-8 and J usage is TRBJ2-2; 8 nucleotides match TRBD1. The CDR3 consists of 16 residues. Unmatched junction bases numbered 5, after V lost 5 bases and J lost 0 bases. Germline V lookup: CDR1 SGHVS, CDR2 FQNEAQ. Here the CDR3 DNA reads TGTGCCAGCAGCCGACCGACAGGGGCGAACACCGGGGAGCTGTTTTTT. Encoded protein: CASSRPTGANTGELFF.

The rearrangement links TRBV4-1 to TRBJ2-7; no clear D gene. In germline, CDR1 is MGHRA, CDR2 YSYEKL. The V end was cut by 1 base, the J end by 7 bases, with 8 bases between. There are 12 residues in the CDR3. CDR3 protein: CASSQVDGEQYF. In nucleotides, the CDR3 is TGCGCCAGCAGCCAAGTAGACGGGGAGCAGTACTTC.

The chain joins TRBV3-1 (or the pseudogene TRBV3-2) to TRBJ2-7, with a weak D call TRBD1 (6 bases). The V end was cut by 3 bases, the J end by 3 bases, with 9 bases between. CDR1 is LGHDT, CDR2 YNNKEL, per germline (reference sequence). The CDR3 contains 13 residues. DNA for the CDR3: TGTGCCAGCAGCCATAGGGGGATCTACGAGCAGTACTTC. It is translated as CASSHRGIYEQYF.

CDR3 region: CASSLLAQHLNTQYF. CDR3 bases: TGTGCCAGCAGCTTGCTAGCCCAGCACCTGAATACGCAGTATTTT. The rearrangement links TRBV5-6 to TRBJ2-3, with D possibly being TRBD2 (5 bases). Trimming removed 1 base from V and 7 bases from J, with 16 bases in between. CDR3 size: 15 residues. Germline CDR1 SGHDT, CDR2 YYEEEE.

This clone showed up just once. The CDR3 sequence: CASSSWTGNTEAFF. The CDR3, as DNA: TGTGCCAGCAGCTCCTGGACAGGCAACACTGAAGCTTTCTTT. The V gene is TRBV5-4, the J gene TRBJ1-1, with 7 nucleotides matching TRBD1. The CDR3 contains 14 residues. Trimming cost V 3 bases and J 2 bases; bases outside gene matches: 4. CDR1 and CDR2 (germline): SGHNT, YYREEE (reference sequence).

This chain joins TRBV7-9 and TRBJ1-1; no reliable D call. Trimming took off 5 bases at V and 10 bases at J, with 11 bases between the two ends. Germline V gives CDR1 SEHNR, CDR2 FQNEAQ (reference sequence). This CDR3 is built from 11 residues. The CDR3 coding sequence is TGTGCCAGCAGCCCTAAATATAGAGCTTTCTTT. This encodes CASSPKYRAFF.

This chain's CDR3 is CASSGSGSLTGELFF. CDR3 DNA: TGTGCCAGTAGTGGAAGCGGGAGTCTAACCGGGGAGCTGTTTTTT. The chain combines TRBV19 with TRBJ2-2, with TRBD2 identical over 8 bases. Trimming took 5 bases from V and 5 from J; bases not matched to a gene: 7. There are 15 residues in the CDR3. CDR1 LNHDA and CDR2 SQIVND come from the germline V gene (reference sequence).

The genes are TRBV5-1 and TRBJ2-7, with 8 bases identical to TRBD2. CDR1 and CDR2 from the germline V gene are SGHRS and YFSETQ. The CDR3 contains 13 residues. The ends lost 4 bases at V and 2 bases at J; junction bases unmatched: 2. The CDR3 loop is CASSPGGPYEQYF. As DNA, the CDR3 is TGCGCCAGCAGCCCGGGAGGGCCCTACGAGCAGTACTTC.

The gene calls are TRBV24-1 and TRBJ1-1; perhaps TRBD1 as D (5 bases). Germline CDR1 is KGHDR and CDR2 is SFDVKD. V lost 2 bases, J lost 7 bases, and 13 bases lay in between. This CDR3 contains 14 residues. CDR3 in DNA: TGTGCCACCAGTGATTCTGGGGCGGCGGATGAAGCTTTCTTT. It translates to CATSDSGAADEAFF.

The J gene is TRBJ2-5, the V gene TRBV11-3, with D unclear. CDR3 length equals 13 residues. V lost 8 bases and J lost 2, with 12 bases in between. Germline CDR1 and CDR2: SGHNT and YENEEA. In DNA, the CDR3 is TGTGCCAGCTCCCCCTGGGCTCAAGAGACCCAGTACTTC. This gives the protein CASSPWAQETQYF.

The chain couples TRBV29-1 to TRBJ1-2; no clear D gene. This CDR3 comprises 11 residues. In germline, CDR1 is SQVTM, CDR2 ANQGSEA. V was clipped by 4 bases and J by 2 bases, with 5 bases between them. CDR3 residues: CSVGQNYGYTF. DNA of the CDR3: TGCAGCGTTGGGCAGAACTATGGCTACACCTTC. The complete variable domain, with remaining parts taken from reference TRBV29-1 and TRBJ1-2, reads SAVISQKPSRDICQRGTSLTIQCQVDSQVTMMFWYRQQPGQSLTLIATANQGSEATYESGFVIDKFPISRPNLTFSTLTVSNMSPEDSSIYLCSVGQNYGYTFGSGTRLTVV.

CDR3 in DNA: TGTGCCAGCAGCCAAGTATCCGGGAGTCTCTCCGGGGAGCTGTTTTTT. It codes for CASSQVSGSLSGELFF. The rearrangement links TRBV3-1 (or the pseudogene TRBV3-2) to TRBJ2-2; D perhaps matches TRBD2 (6 bases). Trimming stripped 1 base from V and 6 bases from J, with 15 bases between. CDR3 size: 16 residues. Germline V gives CDR1 LGHDT, CDR2 YNNKEL (reference sequence).

This clone was recorded only once. The V call is TRBV10-3, the J call TRBJ1-1, with 7 bases identical to TRBD1. The CDR3 has 14 amino acids. Trimming removed 3 bases from V and 1 base from J; junction bases left unmatched: 2. Germline V gene sequence: CDR1 ENHRY, CDR2 SYGVKD. The CDR3 region has the DNA TGTGCCATCAGTGAAGGGGGCCCGAACACTGAAGCTTTCTTT. It translates to CAISEGGPNTEAFF.

The chain joins TRBV5-4 to TRBJ2-7; possible D gene TRBD1, 6 bases. Trimming removed 0 bases at V and 1 base at J, with 14 bases between. Per germline, CDR1 SGHNT and CDR2 YYREEE (reference sequence). The CDR3 totals 16 residues. CDR3 coding DNA: TGTGCCAGCAGCTTGGGAACAGGGAAACCGTCCTACGAGCAGTACTTC. Amino acids: CASSLGTGKPSYEQYF.

The chain is built from TRBV30 and TRBJ2-1; D is perhaps TRBD1 (5 bases). The CDR3 runs to 15 residues. V gave up 4 bases and J gave up 2 bases, with 15 bases separating them. The germline CDR1 and CDR2 sequences are GTSNPN and SVGIG (reference sequence). The DNA of the CDR3 is TGTGCCTGGACCTCCACAGGTAATACCTACAATGAGCAGTTCTTC. Protein sequence: CAWTSTGNTYNEQFF. Supplemented by reference TRBV30 and TRBJ2-1, the full variable domain reads SQTIHQWPATLVQPVGSPLSLECTVEGTSNPNLYWYRQAAGRGLQLLFYSVGIGQISSEVPQNLSASRPQDRQFILSSKKLLLSDSGFYLCAWTSTGNTYNEQFFGPGTRLTVL.

The gene calls are TRBV5-1 and TRBJ1-1; D not resolved. The V end lost 1 base, the J end lost 2 bases, and 6 bases lay between the germline ends. Germline V gene data show CDR1 as SGHRS and CDR2 as YFSETQ. This CDR3 region has 13 residues. The CDR3 coding sequence is TGCGCCAGCAGCTTGTCCTTTAACACTGAAGCTTTCTTT. It codes for CASSLSFNTEAFF.

The rearrangement uses TRBV6-5 and TRBJ1-6, with TRBD1 identical over 12 bases. The J segment lost 14 bases and the V segment lost 2 bases, leaving 10 bases of the junction unmatched. There are 16 residues in the CDR3. Germline V gene sequence: CDR1 MNHEY, CDR2 SVGAGI. CDR3: CASSYQPGQGAITLHF. Written as DNA, the CDR3 is TGTGCCAGCAGTTACCAACCGGGACAGGGGGCGATAACCCTCCACTTT.

This chain joins TRBV5-1 and TRBJ2-2, with no clear D. The germline V and J ends were trimmed by 6 bases and 0 bases, with 12 bases remaining between them. The CDR3 consists of 15 residues. CDR1 is SGHRS and CDR2 is YFSETQ in the germline V gene. This CDR3 is CASKPSVANTGELFF. DNA for the CDR3: TGCGCCAGCAAACCGTCGGTTGCGAACACCGGGGAGCTGTTTTTT.

The chain employs TRBV19 and TRBJ1-5, with TRBD1 matching 9 bases. Trimming at V came to 10 bases and at J to 0 bases, leaving 19 bases not matched to a gene. The CDR3 is 19 amino acids. Germline V lookup: CDR1 LNHDA, CDR2 SQIVND (reference sequence). The CDR3 DNA follows: TGTGCCAAAGTAGTTCCCGCGGGGACAGGGCACTATAGCAATCAGCCCCAGCATTTT. It yields the protein CAKVVPAGTGHYSNQPQHF.

This clone is a singleton in its sample. The chain carries TRBV5-5 and TRBJ2-1, with a tentative D call TRBD2 (5 bases). Germline V lookup: CDR1 SGHKS, CDR2 YYEKEE (reference sequence). V was cut by 2 bases and J by 4 bases, with 16 bases left in between. The CDR3 has 16 residues. CDR3 protein: CASSFEGFRLYNEQFF. The CDR3 DNA reads as TGTGCCAGCAGCTTTGAGGGCTTTAGGCTTTACAATGAGCAGTTCTTC.

This chain links TRBV7-8 with TRBJ2-5; D may be TRBD1 (6 bases). With 5 bases removed from V and 2 bases from J, the gap between germline ends came to 9 bases. This CDR3 has 13 amino acids. The germline gives CDR1 SGHVS, CDR2 FQNEAQ. DNA of the CDR3: TGTGCCAGCAGCAGGACAGAGCAAGAGACCCAGTACTTC. This gives the protein CASSRTEQETQYF.

This clone was seen once. The chain has TRBV6-5 and TRBJ2-7; perhaps TRBD1 as D (6 bases). There are 12 residues in the CDR3. V was trimmed by 5 bases and J by 3 bases, leaving 8 bases between them. Per the germline V gene, CDR1 is MNHEY and CDR2 is SVGAGI. CDR3 in DNA: TGTGCCAGCAGTACAGGGATCTACGAGCAGTACTTC. It is translated as CASSTGIYEQYF.

The chain joins TRBV5-1 to TRBJ2-7, with 11 bases aligning to TRBD2. The CDR3 contains 16 residues. CDR1 is SGHRS, CDR2 YFSETQ, per germline. V lost 0 bases and J lost 3; bases outside the gene matches: 5. In DNA form, the CDR3 reads TGCGCCAGCAGCTTGGCCCCCGGGACTAGCGGCTACGAGCAGTACTTC. It yields the protein CASSLAPGTSGYEQYF.

A word on this clone: Other DNA sequences in this sample translate to the same CDR3. This chain links TRBV18 with TRBJ2-7; 10 bases align to TRBD1. The V and J ends lost 2 bases and 3 bases, in that order; junction bases with no gene match: 1. This CDR3 spans 14 amino acids. Germline V gene lookup returns CDR1 KGHSH and CDR2 LQKENI. CDR3: CASSPGQGVYEQYF. CDR3 sequence (DNA): TGTGCCAGCTCACCAGGACAGGGGGTCTACGAGCAGTACTTC. The entire variable domain, with the rest obtained from reference TRBV18 and TRBJ2-7, is as follows: NAGVMQNPRHLVRRRGQEARLRCSPMKGHSHVYWYRQLPEEGLKFMVYLQKENIIDESGMPKERFSAEFPKEGPSILRIQQVVRGDSAAYFCASSPGQGVYEQYFGPGTRLTVT.

The rearrangement uses TRBV4-2 and TRBJ1-5; 10 nucleotides agree with TRBD1. The CDR3 sequence is 18 residues long. Germline trimming cut 0 bases from V and 8 bases from J; bases unmatched to any gene: 13. CDR1 and CDR2 from the germline V gene are LGHNA and YNFKEQ. The CDR3 nucleotides are TGTGCCAGCAGCCAAGATTATCGGACAGGGGGTGAGGTTGAGCCCCAGCATTTT. This sequence encodes CASSQDYRTGGEVEPQHF.

Comments on this clone: Its ends do not fully match the called genes, so a read error is possible. The rearrangement uses TRBV5-1 and TRBJ2-7; a possible D gene is TRBD2 (5 bases). Looked up from germline, CDR1 is SGHRS and CDR2 is YFSETQ. The CDR3 contains 17 residues. CDR3 nucleotide sequence: TGCGCCAGCAGCTTCACCCCCGGCATGAGGGCGTCCTCCGAGCAGTACTTC. Residues: CASSFTPGMRASSEQYF.